A selection of T cell receptor beta chains follows, all from one sample in a study of blood T cell repertoires in COVID-19. The method was immunoSEQ multiplex PCR; TCRdb's version includes in-frame clones alone and lacks a portion of them. The sample holds 350,000 to 400,000 clones, roughly 84% seen once. Sample: PBMCs or T cells enriched from blood (not recorded which). These receptors were obtained from a woman in her thirties who had recovered from COVID-19. The CDR3 runs from the conserved cysteine through the conserved F or W. The D gene is left open where the match is weak. Rows give clone size only sometimes, using once, few, many, or a class for an expanded clone.

j_gene	abundance	v_gene	d_gene	CDR3nt	CDR3aa
TRBJ2-3	.	TRBV7-9	.	TGTGCCAGCAGCCCAAGGACAGTCACAGATACGCAGTATTTT	CASSPRTVTDTQYF
TRBJ2-3	.	TRBV7-3	TRBD2	TGTGCCAGCAGGGGCGGGACTAGTGGCACAGATACGCAGTATTTT	CASRGGTSGTDTQYF
TRBJ2-2	few	TRBV27	.	TGTGCCAGCAGTTTCCGGGACACCGGGGAGCTGTTTTTT	CASSFRDTGELFF
TRBJ2-2	.	TRBV7-9	TRBD1	TGTGCCAGCAGCCGACAGGGTGAGACCGGGGAGCTGTTTTTT	CASSRQGETGELFF
TRBJ1-5	.	TRBV28	TRBD1	TGTGCCAGCATTGCAGGGGGCATTGGGTCCTATAGCAATCAGCCCCAGCATTTT	CASIAGGIGSYSNQPQHF
TRBJ2-3	.	TRBV9	TRBD2	TGTGCCAGCAGCACCCATAGGGGACTAGCGAGCGGGAGCACAGATACGCAGTATTTT	CASSTHRGLASGSTDTQYF
TRBJ1-1	.	TRBV10-3	TRBD1	TGTGCCATCCGCCCAGGGGGAAACACTGAAGCTTTCTTT	CAIRPGGNTEAFF
TRBJ2-5	.	TRBV5-4	TRBD2	TGTGCCAGCAGCCCGGGACTAGAAGAGACCCAGTACTTC	CASSPGLEETQYF
TRBJ2-2	.	TRBV7-9	TRBD1	TGTGCCAGCAGCTTACCGAAACAGGGGTTAGCCGGGGAGCTGTTTTTT	CASSLPKQGLAGELFF
TRBJ2-1	.	TRBV19	.	TGTGCCAGTAGTTTCCCGGGTCCTCCCAATGAGCAGTTCTTC	CASSFPGPPNEQFF
TRBJ1-2	.	TRBV5-1	TRBD1	TGCGCCAGCAGCTTGGCGCTGGGACAGGACTATGGCTACACCTTC	CASSLALGQDYGYTF
TRBJ1-1	.	TRBV11-3	.	TGTGCCAGCAGCTTAGGAGCGGACACTGAAGCTTTCTTT	CASSLGADTEAFF
TRBJ2-1	.	TRBV6-4	TRBD2	TGTGCCAGCGGGAGGACTAGCGGGACTTACAATGAGCAGTTCTTC	CASGRTSGTYNEQFF
TRBJ2-1	.	TRBV5-4	TRBD1	TGTGCCAGCCAGACGAACAGGGGATCCTACAATGAGCAGTTCTTC	CASQTNRGSYNEQFF
TRBJ2-1	.	TRBV18	TRBD2	TGTGCCAGCTCACCAGATCAACTAGCGGGAGTGCAGTTCTTC	CASSPDQLAGVQFF
TRBJ1-5	.	TRBV21-1	.	TGTGCCAGCAGCAAAGCCAGGGGGTTTCAGCCCCAGCATTTT	CASSKARGFQPQHF
TRBJ2-7	.	TRBV7-8	.	TGTGCCAGCCGGCCAGGAGGGGCCCCCAAGCACGAGCAGTACTTC	CASRPGGAPKHEQYF
TRBJ2-3	.	TRBV12-5	TRBD2	TGTGCTAGTGGTTCGGGACTAGCGGGAGTGTCGGATACGCAGTATTTT	CASGSGLAGVSDTQYF
TRBJ2-3	.	TRBV4-1	.	TGCGCCAGCAGCCAGCTCCACTCCACAGATACGCAGTATTTT	CASSQLHSTDTQYF
TRBJ1-5	.	TRBV2	TRBD1	TGTGCCAGCAGCGCGCGGGACAGTAATCAGCCCCAGCATTTT	CASSARDSNQPQHF
TRBJ1-1	.	TRBV3-1/TRBV3-2	TRBD1	TGTGCCAGCAGCCCCGACTCCAGGGGGAGTGACACTGAAGCTTTCTTT	CASSPDSRGSDTEAFF
TRBJ1-4	.	TRBV18	TRBD1	TGTGCCAGCTCGCGACAGGGGGGTTTTGAAAAACTGTTTTTT	CASSRQGGFEKLFF
TRBJ1-4	once	TRBV2	.	TGTGCCAGCAGATGGGACATTAATGAAAAACTGTTTTTT	CASRWDINEKLFF
TRBJ2-1	.	TRBV2	.	TGTGCCAGCCATTCGGAGAATGAGCAGTTCTTC	CASHSENEQFF
TRBJ2-7	.	TRBV2	TRBD2	TGTGCCAGCACCTCAGGCGGGAGCCCCTACGAGCAGTACTTC	CASTSGGSPYEQYF
TRBJ2-7	.	TRBV5-6	TRBD2	TGTGCCAGCAGCTTGAGAGCGGCGGGAGCCTACGAGCAGTACTTC	CASSLRAAGAYEQYF